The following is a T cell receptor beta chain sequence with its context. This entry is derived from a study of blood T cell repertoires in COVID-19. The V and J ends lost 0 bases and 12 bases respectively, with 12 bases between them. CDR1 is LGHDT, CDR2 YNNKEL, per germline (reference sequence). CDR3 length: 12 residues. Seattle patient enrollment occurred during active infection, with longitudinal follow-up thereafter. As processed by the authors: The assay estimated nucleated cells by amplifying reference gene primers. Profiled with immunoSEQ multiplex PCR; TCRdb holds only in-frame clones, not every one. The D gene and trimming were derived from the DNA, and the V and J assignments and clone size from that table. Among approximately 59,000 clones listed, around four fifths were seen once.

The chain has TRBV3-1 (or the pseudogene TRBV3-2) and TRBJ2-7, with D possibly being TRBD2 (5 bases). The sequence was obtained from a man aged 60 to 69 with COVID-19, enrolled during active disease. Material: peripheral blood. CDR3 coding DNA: TGTGCCAGCAGCCAAGATCCGGGGAAACGGTACTTC. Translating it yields CASSQDPGKRYF.